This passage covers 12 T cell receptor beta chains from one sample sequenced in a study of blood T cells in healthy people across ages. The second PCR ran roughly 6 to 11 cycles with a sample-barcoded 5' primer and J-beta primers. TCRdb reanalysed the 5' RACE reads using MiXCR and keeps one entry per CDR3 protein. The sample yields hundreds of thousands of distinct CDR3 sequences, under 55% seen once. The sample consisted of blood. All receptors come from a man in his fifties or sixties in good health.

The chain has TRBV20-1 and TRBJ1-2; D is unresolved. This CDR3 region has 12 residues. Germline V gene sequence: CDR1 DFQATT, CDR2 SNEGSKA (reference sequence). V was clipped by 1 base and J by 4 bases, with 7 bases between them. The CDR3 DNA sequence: TGCAGTGCTAGAGTCGGATCCTATGGCTACACCTTC. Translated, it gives CSARVGSYGYTF.

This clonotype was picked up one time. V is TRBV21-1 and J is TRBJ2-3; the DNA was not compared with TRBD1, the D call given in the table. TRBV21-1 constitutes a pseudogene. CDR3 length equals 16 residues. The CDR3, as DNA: TGTGCCAGCAGCAATGGGAAGGGGCTGGACACAGATACGCAGTATTTT. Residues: CASSNGKGLDTDTQYF.

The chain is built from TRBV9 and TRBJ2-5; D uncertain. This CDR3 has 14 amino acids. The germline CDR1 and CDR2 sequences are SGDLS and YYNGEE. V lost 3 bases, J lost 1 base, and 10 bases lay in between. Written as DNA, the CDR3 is TGTGCCAGCAGCGGGCCCTATTCCCAAGAGACCCAGTACTTC. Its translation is CASSGPYSQETQYF.

The CDR3 nucleotides read TGTGCCAGCATTTCACCTACGTTCAGATACGAGCAGTACTTC. As protein: CASISPTFRYEQYF. The chain has TRBV12-3 or TRBV12-4 and TRBJ2-5; no reliable D call. With the DNA end fitting TRBJ2-7 better, the J assignment may be wrong. The CDR3 consists of 14 residues.

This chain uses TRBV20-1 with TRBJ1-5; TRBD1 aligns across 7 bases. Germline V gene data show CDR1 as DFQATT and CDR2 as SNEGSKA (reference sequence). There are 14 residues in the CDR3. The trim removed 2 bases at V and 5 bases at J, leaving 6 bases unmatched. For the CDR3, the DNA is TGCAGTGCTAGACCGGGACAGAGAGATCAGCCCCAGCATTTT. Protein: CSARPGQRDQPQHF.

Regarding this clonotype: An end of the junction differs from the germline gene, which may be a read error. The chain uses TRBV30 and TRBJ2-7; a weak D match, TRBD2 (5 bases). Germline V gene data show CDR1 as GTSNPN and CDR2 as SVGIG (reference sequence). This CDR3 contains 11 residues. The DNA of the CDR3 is TGTGCCGGGAGTGCCAGCTACGAGCAGTACTTC. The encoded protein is CAGSASYEQYF. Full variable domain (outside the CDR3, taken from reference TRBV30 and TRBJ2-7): SQTIHQWPATLVQPVGSPLSLECTVEGTSNPNLYWYRQAAGRGLQLLFYSVGIGQISSEVPQNLSASRPQDRQFILSSKKLLLSDSGFYLCAGSASYEQYFGPGTRLTVT.

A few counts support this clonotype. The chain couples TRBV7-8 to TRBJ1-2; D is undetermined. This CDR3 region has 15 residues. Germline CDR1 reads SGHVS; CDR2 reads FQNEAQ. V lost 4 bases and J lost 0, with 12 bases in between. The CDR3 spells CASSSPGVTNYGYTF. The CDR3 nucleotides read TGTGCCAGCAGCTCGCCGGGCGTGACTAACTATGGCTACACCTTC.

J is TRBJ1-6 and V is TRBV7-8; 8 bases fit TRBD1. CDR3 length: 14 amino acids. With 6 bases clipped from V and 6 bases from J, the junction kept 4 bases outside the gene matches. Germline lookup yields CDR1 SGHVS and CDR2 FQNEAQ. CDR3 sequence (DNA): TGTGCCAGCAGGCGGACAGGGACTAATTCACCCCTCCACTTT. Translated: CASRRTGTNSPLHF.

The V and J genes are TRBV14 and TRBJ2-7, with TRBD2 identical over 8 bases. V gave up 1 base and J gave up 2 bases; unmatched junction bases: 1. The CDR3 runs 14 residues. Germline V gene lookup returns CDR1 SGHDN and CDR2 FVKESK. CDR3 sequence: CASSQASGPYEQYF. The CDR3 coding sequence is TGTGCCAGCAGCCAAGCTAGCGGGCCCTACGAGCAGTACTTC.

CDR3 DNA sequence: TGTGCCAGCAAGGGGAACTCTGGAAACACCATATATTTT. Translating gives CASKGNSGNTIYF. The V call is TRBV27, the J call TRBJ1-3; D perhaps matches TRBD1 (5 bases). Trimming took off 7 bases at V and 0 bases at J, with 7 bases between the two ends. The CDR3 has 13 residues. The germline V gene encodes CDR1 MNHEY and CDR2 SMNVEV (reference sequence).

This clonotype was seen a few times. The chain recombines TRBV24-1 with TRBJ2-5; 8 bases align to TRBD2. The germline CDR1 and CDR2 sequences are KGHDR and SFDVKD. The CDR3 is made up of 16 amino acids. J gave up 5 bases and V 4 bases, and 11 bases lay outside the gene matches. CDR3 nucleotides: TGTGCCACCAGTGAACCCGGACGGGGACTAGGGGAGACCCAGTACTTC. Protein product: CATSEPGRGLGETQYF.

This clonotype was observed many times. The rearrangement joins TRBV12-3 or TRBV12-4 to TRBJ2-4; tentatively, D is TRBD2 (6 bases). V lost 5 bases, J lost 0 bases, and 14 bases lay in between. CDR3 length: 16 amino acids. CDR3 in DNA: TGTGCCAGCAGTCCTGGAGGGACGCTAGCCAAAAACATTCAGTACTTC. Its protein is CASSPGGTLAKNIQYF.